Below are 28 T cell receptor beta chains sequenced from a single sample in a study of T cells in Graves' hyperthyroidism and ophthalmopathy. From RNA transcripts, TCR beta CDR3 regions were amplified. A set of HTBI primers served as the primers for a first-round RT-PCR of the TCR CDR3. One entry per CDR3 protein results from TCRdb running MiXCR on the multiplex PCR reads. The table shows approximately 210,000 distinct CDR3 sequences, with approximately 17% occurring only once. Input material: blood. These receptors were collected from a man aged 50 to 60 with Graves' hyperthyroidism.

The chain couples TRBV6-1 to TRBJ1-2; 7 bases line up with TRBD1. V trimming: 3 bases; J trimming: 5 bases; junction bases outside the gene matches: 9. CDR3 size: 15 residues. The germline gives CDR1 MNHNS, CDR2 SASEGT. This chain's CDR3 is CASSDPGTDFYGYTF. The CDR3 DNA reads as TGTGCCAGCAGTGATCCCGGGACAGACTTTTATGGCTACACCTTC.

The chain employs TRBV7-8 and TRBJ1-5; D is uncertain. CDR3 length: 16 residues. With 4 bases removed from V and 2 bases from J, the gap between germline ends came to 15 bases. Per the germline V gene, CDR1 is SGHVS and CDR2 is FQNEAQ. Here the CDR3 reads CASSWEEGWGNQPQHF. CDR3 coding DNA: TGTGCCAGCAGCTGGGAAGAAGGTTGGGGCAATCAGCCCCAGCATTTT. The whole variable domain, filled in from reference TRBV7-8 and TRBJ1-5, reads GAGVSQSPRYKVAKRGQDVALRCDPISGHVSLFWYQQALGQGPEFLTYFQNEAQLDKSGLPSDRFFAERPEGSVSTLKIQRTQQEDSAVYLCASSWEEGWGNQPQHFGDGTRLSIL.

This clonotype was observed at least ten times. The CDR3 bases are TGTGCCAGCAAGGGCTCTCTTAACGAGCAGTACTTC. It specifies CASKGSLNEQYF. This sequence joins TRBV2 and TRBJ2-7; D gene uncertain. Per the germline V gene, CDR1 is SNHLY and CDR2 is FYNNEI. The ends were cut back, 7 bases at V and 5 bases at J, with 12 bases in the middle. The CDR3 is 12 residues long. Using reference TRBV2 and TRBJ2-7 for the parts outside the CDR3, the full variable domain is EPEVTQTPSHQVTQMGQEVILRCVPISNHLYFYWYRQILGQKVEFLVSFYNNEISEKSEIFDDQFSVERPDGSNFTLKIRSTKLEDSAMYFCASKGSLNEQYFGPGTRLTVT.

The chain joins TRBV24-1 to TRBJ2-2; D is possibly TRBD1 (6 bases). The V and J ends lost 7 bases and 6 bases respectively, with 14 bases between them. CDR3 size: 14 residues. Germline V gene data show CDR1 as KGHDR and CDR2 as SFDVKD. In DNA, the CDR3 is TGTGCCACCAGAGCTCCACAGGGCGCCGGGGAGCTGTTTTTT. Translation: CATRAPQGAGELFF.

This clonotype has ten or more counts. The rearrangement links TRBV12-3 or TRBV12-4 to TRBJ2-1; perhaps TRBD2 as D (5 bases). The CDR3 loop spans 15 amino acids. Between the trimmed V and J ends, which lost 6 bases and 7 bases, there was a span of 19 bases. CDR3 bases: TGTGCCAGCAGAACCAACCGTGGGGAGTTGAATGAGCAGTTCTTC. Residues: CASRTNRGELNEQFF.

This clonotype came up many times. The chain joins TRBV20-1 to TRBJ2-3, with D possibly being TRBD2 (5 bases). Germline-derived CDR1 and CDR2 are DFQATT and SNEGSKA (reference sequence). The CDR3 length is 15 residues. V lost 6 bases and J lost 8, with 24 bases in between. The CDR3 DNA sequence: TGCAGTGCGAACTACGGACTGGCAACATTGCGTACGCAGTATTTT. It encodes CSANYGLATLRTQYF.

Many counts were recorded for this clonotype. CDR3 sequence: CSATPGGLQETQYF. CDR3 nucleotides: TGCAGTGCTACCCCAGGCGGACTCCAAGAGACCCAGTACTTC. The chain couples TRBV20-1 to TRBJ2-5; the D gene is possibly TRBD2 (5 bases). The germline gives CDR1 DFQATT, CDR2 SNEGSKA (reference sequence). The CDR3 contains 14 residues. V lost 4 bases and J lost 1, with 13 bases in between.

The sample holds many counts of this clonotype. The DNA of the CDR3 is TGCGCCAGCAGCGAACCCGAGATGGCGGATGAGCAGTTCTTC. Its translation is CASSEPEMADEQFF. The chain joins TRBV5-1 to TRBJ2-1; D unclear. The CDR3 loop spans 14 amino acids. Germline CDR1 SGHRS, CDR2 YFSETQ. The V gene lost 4 bases and the J gene lost 8 bases, with 16 bases spanning the gap.

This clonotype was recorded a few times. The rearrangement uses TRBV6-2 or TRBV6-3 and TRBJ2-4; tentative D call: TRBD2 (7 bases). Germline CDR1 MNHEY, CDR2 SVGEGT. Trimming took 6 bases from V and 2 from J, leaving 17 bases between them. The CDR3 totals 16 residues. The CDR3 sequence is CASRPGRGAPKNIQYF. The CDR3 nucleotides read TGTGCCAGCAGGCCCGGTCGGGGGGCGCCCAAAAACATTCAGTACTTC.

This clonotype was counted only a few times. In DNA form, the CDR3 reads TGTGCCAGCAGCTTATCTGGGTTGGGCTACACCTTC. It is translated as CASSLSGLGYTF. The J gene is TRBJ1-2, the V gene TRBV5-6, with unresolved D. Germline loops: CDR1 SGHDT, CDR2 YYEEEE. The germline V and J ends were trimmed by 2 bases and 8 bases, with 10 bases remaining between them. The CDR3 spans 12 residues.

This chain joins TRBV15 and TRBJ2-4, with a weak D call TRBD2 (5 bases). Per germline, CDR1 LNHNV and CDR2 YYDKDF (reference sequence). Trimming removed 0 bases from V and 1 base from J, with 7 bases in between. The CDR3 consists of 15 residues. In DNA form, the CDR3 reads TGTGCCACCAGCAGAGATACGGGGGCCAAAAACATTCAGTACTTC. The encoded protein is CATSRDTGAKNIQYF.

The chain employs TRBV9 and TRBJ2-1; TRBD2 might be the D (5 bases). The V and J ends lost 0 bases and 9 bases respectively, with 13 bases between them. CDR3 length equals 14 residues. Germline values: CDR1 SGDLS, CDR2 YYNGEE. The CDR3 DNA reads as TGTGCCAGCAGCGTAGCTCCCCTCGAGGGTGAGCAGTTCTTC. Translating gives CASSVAPLEGEQFF.

The CDR3 sequence: CASSPGTSGLLAKNIQYF. CDR3 nucleotides: TGCGCCAGCAGCCCCGGGACTAGCGGGCTCCTAGCCAAAAACATTCAGTACTTC. The rearrangement links TRBV5-1 to TRBJ2-4; 12 bases agree with TRBD2. Germline lookup yields CDR1 SGHRS and CDR2 YFSETQ. Trimming at V came to 4 bases and at J to 0 bases, leaving 8 bases not matched to a gene. The CDR3 has 18 residues.

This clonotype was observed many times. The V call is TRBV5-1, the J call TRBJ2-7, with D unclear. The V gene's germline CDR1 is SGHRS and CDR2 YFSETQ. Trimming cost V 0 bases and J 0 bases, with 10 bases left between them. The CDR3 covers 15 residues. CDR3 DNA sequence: TGCGCCAGCAGCTTGGATGAGGCTTTCTCCTACGAGCAGTACTTC. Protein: CASSLDEAFSYEQYF.

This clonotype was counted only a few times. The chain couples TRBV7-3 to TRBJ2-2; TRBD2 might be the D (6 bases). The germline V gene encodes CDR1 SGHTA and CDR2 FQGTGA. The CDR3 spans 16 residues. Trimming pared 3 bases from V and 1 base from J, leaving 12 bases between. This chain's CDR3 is CASSFSGAMNTGELFF. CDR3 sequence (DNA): TGTGCCAGCAGCTTTAGCGGAGCAATGAACACCGGGGAGCTGTTTTTT.

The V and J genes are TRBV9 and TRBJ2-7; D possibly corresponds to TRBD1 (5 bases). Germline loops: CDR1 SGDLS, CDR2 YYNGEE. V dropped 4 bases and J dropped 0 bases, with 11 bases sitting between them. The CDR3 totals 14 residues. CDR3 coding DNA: TGTGCCAGCAGCCTACGACAGAACTCCTACGAGCAGTACTTC. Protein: CASSLRQNSYEQYF.

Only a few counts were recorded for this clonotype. In DNA, the CDR3 is TGTGCCAGCAGCTCACAAGCCGGGACAGGAACCTACGAGCAGTACTTC. Protein sequence: CASSSQAGTGTYEQYF. This chain connects TRBV5-5 to TRBJ2-7; 8 bases line up with TRBD1. The CDR3 loop spans 16 amino acids. CDR1 and CDR2 (germline): SGHKS, YYEKEE (reference sequence). The junction had 10 bases not matched to a gene; V was cut back by 3 bases and J by 2 bases.

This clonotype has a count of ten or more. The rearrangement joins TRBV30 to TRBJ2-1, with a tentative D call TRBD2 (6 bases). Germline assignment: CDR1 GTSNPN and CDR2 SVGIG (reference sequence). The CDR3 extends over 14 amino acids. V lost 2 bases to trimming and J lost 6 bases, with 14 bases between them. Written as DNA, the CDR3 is TGTGCCTGGAGTTCAATGGTCGGGAGCAATGAGCAGTTCTTC. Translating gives CAWSSMVGSNEQFF.

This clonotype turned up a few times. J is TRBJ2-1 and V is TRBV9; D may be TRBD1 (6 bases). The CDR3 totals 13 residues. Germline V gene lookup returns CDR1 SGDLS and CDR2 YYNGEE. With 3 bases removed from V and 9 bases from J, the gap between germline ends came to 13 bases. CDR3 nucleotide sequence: TGTGCCAGCAGCGGAATAACAGGGACTGAGCAGTTCTTC. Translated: CASSGITGTEQFF.

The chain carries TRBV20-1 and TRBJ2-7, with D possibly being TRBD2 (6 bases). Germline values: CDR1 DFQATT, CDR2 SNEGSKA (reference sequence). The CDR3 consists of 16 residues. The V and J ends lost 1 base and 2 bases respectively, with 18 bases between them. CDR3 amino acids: CSARVPSGTPTYEQYF. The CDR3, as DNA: TGCAGTGCTAGAGTCCCCTCCGGGACTCCGACCTACGAGCAGTACTTC.

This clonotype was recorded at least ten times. CDR3 in DNA: TGTGCCAGCGGGGCTAGCGGGAGAACTGAGACCCAGTACTTC. This codes for CASGASGRTETQYF. This chain links TRBV2 with TRBJ2-5, with 10 bases identical to TRBD2. This CDR3 comprises 14 residues. In germline, CDR1 is SNHLY, CDR2 FYNNEI. The trim removed 8 bases at V and 5 bases at J, leaving 8 bases unmatched.

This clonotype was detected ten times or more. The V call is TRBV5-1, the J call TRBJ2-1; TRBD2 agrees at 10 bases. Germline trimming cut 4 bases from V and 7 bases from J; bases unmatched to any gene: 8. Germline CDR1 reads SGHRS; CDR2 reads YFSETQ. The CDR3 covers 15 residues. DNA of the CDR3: TGCGCCAGCAGCCTACTAGCGGGACGCGGGAATGAGCAGTTCTTC. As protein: CASSLLAGRGNEQFF.

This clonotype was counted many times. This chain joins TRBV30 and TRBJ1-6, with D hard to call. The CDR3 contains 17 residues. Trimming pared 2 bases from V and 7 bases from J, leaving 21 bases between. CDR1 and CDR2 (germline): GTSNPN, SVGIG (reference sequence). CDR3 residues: CAWSLAAASRVNSPLHF. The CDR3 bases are TGTGCCTGGAGTTTGGCGGCAGCCTCTCGAGTAAATTCACCCCTCCACTTT.

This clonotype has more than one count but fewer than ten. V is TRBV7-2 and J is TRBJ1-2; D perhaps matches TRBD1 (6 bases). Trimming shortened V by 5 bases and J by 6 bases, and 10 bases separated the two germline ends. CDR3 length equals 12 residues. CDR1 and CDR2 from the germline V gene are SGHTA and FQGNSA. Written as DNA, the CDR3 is TGTGCCAGCAGCGGCAGGGGCAATGGCTACACCTTC. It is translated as CASSGRGNGYTF.

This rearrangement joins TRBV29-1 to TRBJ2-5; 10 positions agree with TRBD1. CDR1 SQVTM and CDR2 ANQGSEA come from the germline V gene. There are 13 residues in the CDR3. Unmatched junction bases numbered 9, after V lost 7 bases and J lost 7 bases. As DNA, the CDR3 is TGCAGCGGGCGACAGGGGGCAAAGGTGACCCAGTACTTC. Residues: CSGRQGAKVTQYF.

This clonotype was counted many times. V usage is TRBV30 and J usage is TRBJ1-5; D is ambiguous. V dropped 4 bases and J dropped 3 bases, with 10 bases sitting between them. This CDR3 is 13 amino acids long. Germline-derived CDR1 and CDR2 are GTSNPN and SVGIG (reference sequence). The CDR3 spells CAWNRDNNQPQHF. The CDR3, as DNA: TGTGCCTGGAACCGTGACAACAATCAGCCCCAGCATTTT.

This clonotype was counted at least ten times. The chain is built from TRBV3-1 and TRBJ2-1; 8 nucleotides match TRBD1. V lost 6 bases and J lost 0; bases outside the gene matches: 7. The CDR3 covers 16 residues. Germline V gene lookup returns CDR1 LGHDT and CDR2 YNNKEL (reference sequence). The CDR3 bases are TGTGCCAGCAGGAGCTTACAGGGGGACTCCTACAATGAGCAGTTCTTC. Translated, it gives CASRSLQGDSYNEQFF.

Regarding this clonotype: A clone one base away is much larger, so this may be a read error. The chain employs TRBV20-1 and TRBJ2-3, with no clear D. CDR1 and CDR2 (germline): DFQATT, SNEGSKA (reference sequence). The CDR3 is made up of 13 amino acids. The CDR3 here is CGAPNSQTDTQYF. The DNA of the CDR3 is TGCGGTGCTCCAAACAGTCAAACAGATACGCAGTATTTT.